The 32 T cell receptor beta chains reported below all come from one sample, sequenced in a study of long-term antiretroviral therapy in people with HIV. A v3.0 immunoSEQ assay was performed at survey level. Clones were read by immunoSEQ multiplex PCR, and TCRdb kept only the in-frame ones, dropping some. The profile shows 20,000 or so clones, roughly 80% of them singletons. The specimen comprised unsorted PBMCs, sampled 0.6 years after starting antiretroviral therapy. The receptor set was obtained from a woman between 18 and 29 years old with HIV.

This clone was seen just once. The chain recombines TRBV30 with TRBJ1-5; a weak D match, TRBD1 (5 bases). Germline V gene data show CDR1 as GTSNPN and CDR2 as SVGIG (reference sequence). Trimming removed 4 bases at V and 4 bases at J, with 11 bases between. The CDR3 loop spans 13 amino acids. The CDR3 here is CAWTHGGNQPQHF. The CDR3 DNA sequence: TGTGCCTGGACTCACGGGGGGAATCAGCCCCAGCATTTT. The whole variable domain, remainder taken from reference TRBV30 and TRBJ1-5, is SQTIHQWPATLVQPVGSPLSLECTVEGTSNPNLYWYRQAAGRGLQLLFYSVGIGQISSEVPQNLSASRPQDRQFILSSKKLLLSDSGFYLCAWTHGGNQPQHFGDGTRLSIL.

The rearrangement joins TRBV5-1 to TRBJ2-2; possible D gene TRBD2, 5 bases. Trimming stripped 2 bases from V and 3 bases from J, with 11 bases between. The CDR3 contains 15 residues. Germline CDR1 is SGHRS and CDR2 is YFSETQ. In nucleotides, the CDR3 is TGCGCCAGCAGCTTTTCGGAGGCGGACACCGGGGAGCTGTTTTTT. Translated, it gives CASSFSEADTGELFF.

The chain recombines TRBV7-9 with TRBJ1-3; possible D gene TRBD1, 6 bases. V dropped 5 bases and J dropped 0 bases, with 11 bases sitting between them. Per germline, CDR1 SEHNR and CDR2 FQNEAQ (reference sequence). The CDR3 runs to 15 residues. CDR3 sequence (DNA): TGTGCCAGCAGCCAACAGGGAGACTCTGGAAACACCATATATTTT. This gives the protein CASSQQGDSGNTIYF.

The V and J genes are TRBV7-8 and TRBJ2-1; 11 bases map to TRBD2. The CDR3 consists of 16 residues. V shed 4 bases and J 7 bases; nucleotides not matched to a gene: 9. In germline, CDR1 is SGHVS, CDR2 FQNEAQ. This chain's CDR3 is CASSSQTSGNENEQFF. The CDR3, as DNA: TGTGCCAGCAGCTCACAGACTAGCGGGAACGAGAATGAGCAGTTCTTC.

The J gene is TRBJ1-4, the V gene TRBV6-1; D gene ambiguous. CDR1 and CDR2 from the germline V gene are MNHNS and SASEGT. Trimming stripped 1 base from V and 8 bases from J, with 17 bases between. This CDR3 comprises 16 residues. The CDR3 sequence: CASSEGASGIWEKLFF. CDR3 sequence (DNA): TGTGCCAGCAGTGAAGGCGCATCGGGGATTTGGGAAAAACTGTTTTTT.

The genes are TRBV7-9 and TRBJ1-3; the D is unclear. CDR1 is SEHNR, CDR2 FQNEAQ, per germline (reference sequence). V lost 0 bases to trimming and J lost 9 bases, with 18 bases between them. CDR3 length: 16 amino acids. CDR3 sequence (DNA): TGTGCCAGCAGCTTAGCCCCCGGGTCCACGGTCGGCACCATATATTTT. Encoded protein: CASSLAPGSTVGTIYF.

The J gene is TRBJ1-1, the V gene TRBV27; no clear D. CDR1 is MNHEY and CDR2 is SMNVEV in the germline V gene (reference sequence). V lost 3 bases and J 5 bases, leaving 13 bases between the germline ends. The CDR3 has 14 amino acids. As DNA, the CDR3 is TGTGCCAGCAGTTTTATTTCGTCGGGTACTGAAGCTTTCTTT. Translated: CASSFISSGTEAFF.

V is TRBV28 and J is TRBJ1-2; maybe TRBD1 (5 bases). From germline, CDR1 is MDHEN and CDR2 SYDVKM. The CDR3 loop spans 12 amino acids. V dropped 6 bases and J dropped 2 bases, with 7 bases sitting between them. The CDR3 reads CASSWDNYGYTF. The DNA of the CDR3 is TGTGCCAGCAGCTGGGACAACTATGGCTACACCTTC.

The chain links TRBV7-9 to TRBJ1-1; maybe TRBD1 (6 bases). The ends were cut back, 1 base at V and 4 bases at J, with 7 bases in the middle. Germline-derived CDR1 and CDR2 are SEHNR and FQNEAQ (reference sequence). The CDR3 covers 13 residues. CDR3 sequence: CASSLGDITEAFF. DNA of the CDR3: TGTGCCAGCAGCTTAGGGGACATCACTGAAGCTTTCTTT.

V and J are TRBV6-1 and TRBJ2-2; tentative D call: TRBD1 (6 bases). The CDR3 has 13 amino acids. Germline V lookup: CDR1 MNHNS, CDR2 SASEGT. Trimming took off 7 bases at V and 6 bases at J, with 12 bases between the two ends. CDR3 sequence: CASNLNRAGELFF. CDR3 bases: TGTGCCAGCAATTTAAACAGGGCCGGGGAGCTGTTTTTT.

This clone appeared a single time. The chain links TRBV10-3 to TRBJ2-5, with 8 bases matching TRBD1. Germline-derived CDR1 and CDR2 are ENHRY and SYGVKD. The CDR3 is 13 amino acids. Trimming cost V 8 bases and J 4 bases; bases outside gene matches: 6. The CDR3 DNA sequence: TGTGCCATCGGCACAGGGGGGTTAGAGACCCAGTACTTC. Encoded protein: CAIGTGGLETQYF.

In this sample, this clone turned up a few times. The chain's CDR3 is CASSLDGHRGGTGYTF. The CDR3 region has the DNA TGTGCCAGCAGCTTGGACGGCCACAGGGGGGGAACTGGCTACACCTTC. The chain is built from TRBV5-4 and TRBJ1-2; 8 bases line up with TRBD1. The CDR3 length is 16 residues. The V gene end was trimmed by 0 bases and the J gene end by 7 bases; junction bases not matched to a gene: 11. Germline CDR1 and CDR2: SGHNT and YYREEE (reference sequence).

The CDR3 protein is CAISTGTEYEQYF. The CDR3 DNA is TGTGCCATCAGCACCGGGACAGAATACGAGCAGTACTTC. This chain links TRBV10-3 with TRBJ2-7; TRBD1 agrees at 7 bases. The germline V gene encodes CDR1 ENHRY and CDR2 SYGVKD. J was trimmed by 4 bases and V by 6 bases; bases with no gene match: 6. The CDR3 has 13 amino acids.

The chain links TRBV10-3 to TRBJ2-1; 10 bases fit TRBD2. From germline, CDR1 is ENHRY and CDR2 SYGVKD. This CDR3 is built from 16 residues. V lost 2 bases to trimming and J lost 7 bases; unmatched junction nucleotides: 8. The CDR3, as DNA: TGTGCCATCAGTGAGCGGGCTAGCGGGAGTAATAATGAGCAGTTCTTC. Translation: CAISERASGSNNEQFF.

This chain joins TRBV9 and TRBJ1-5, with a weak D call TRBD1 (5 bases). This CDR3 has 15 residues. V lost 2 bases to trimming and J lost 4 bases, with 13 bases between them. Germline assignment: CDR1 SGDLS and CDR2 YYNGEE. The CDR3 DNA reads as TGTGCCAGCAGCGTGGGACCCCTATGGAATCAGCCCCAGCATTTT. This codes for CASSVGPLWNQPQHF.

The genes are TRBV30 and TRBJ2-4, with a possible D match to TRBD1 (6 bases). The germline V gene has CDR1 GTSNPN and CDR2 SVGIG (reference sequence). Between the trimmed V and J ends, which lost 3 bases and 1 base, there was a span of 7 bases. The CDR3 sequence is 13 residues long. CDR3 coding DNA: TGTGCCTGGAGGGACAGTGCCAAAAACATTCAGTACTTC. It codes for CAWRDSAKNIQYF.

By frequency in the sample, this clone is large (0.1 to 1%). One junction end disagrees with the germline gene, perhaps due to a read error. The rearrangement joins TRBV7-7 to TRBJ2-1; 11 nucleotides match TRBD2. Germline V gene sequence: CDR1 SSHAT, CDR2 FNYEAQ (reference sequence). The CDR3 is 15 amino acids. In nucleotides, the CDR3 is TGTGCTAGCAGCGAGGGACTAGCGGCCTACAATGAGCAGTTCTTC. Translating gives CASSEGLAAYNEQFF.

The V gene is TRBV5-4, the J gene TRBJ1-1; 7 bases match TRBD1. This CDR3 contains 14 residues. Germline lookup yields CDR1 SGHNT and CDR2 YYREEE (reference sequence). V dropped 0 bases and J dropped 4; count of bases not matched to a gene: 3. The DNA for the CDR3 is TGTGCCAGCAGCTTGGACAGGGGAGGCACTGAAGCTTTCTTT. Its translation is CASSLDRGGTEAFF.

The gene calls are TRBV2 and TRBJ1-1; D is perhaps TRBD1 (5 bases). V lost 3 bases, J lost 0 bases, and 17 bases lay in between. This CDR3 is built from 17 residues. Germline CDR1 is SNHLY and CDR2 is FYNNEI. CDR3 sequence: CASSESEGPLMNTEAFF. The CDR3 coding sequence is TGTGCCAGCAGTGAGTCAGAGGGACCTCTTATGAACACTGAAGCTTTCTTT.

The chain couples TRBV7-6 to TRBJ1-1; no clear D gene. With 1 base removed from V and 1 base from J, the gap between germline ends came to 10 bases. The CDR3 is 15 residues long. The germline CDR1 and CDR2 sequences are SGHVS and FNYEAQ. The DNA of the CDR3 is TGTGCCAGCAGCTTAGGTCGGGTTCCGAACACTGAAGCTTTCTTT. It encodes CASSLGRVPNTEAFF.

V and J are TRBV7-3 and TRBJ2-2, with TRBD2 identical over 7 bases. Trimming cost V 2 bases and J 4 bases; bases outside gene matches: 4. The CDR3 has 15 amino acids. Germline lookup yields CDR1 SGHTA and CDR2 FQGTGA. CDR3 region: CASSLVGGSTGELFF. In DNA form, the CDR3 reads TGTGCCAGCAGCTTAGTGGGAGGGAGCACCGGGGAGCTGTTTTTT.

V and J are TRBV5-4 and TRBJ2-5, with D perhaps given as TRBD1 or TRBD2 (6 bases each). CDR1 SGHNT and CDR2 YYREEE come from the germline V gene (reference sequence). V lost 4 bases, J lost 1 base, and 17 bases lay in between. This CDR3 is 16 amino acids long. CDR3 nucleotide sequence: TGTGCCAGCAGCCGCCCTGGGGGGCCAGTCCAAGAGACCCAGTACTTC. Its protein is CASSRPGGPVQETQYF.

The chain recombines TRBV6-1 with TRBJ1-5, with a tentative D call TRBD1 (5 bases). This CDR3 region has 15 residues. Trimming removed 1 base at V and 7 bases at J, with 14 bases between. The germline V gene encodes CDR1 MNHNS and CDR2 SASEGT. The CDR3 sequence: CASSEEGWARQPQHF. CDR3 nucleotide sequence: TGTGCCAGCAGTGAAGAGGGGTGGGCCCGGCAGCCCCAGCATTTT.

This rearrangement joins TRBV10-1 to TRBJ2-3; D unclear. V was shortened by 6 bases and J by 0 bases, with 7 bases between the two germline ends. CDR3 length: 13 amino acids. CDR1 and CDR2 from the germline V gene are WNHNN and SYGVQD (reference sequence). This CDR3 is CASSSSSTDTQYF. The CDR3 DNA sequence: TGCGCCAGCAGCTCCTCTAGCACAGATACGCAGTATTTT.

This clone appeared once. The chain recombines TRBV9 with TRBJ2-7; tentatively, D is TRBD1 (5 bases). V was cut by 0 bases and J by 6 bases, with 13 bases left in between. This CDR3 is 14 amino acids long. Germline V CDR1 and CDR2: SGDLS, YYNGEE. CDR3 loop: CASSVEGARGEQYF. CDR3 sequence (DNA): TGTGCCAGCAGCGTAGAAGGGGCCCGCGGCGAGCAGTACTTC.

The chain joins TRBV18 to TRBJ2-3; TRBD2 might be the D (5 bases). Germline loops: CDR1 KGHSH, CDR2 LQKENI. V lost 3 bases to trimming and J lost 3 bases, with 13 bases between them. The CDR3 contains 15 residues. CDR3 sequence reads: CASSPSGIGTDTQYF. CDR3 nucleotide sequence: TGTGCCAGCTCACCTTCGGGGATAGGGACAGATACGCAGTATTTT.

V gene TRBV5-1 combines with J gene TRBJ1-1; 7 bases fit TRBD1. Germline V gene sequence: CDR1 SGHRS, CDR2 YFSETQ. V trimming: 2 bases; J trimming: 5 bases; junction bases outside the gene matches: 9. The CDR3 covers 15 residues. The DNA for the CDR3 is TGCGCCAGCAGCTTCCACCTCAGGGGGGGGACTGAAGCTTTCTTT. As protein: CASSFHLRGGTEAFF.

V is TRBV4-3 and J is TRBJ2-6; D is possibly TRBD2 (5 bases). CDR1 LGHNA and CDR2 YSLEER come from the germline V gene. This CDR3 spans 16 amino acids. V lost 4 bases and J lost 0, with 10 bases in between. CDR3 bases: TGCGCCAGCAGCCCTGACACTAGCTCTGGGGCCAACGTCCTGACTTTC. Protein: CASSPDTSSGANVLTF.

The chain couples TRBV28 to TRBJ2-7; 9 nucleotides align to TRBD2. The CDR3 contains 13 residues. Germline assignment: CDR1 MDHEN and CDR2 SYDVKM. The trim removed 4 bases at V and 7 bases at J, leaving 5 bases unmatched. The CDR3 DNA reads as TGTGCCAGCAGTTACCAGCGGGAGGTGGAGCAGTACTTC. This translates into CASSYQREVEQYF.

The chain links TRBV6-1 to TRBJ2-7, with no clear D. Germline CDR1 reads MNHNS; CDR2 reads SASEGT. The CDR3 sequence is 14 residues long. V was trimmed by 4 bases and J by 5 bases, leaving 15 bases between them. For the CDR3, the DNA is TGTGCCAGCAGTGGTCCGGCGGCGCCGGACGAGCAGTACTTC. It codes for CASSGPAAPDEQYF.

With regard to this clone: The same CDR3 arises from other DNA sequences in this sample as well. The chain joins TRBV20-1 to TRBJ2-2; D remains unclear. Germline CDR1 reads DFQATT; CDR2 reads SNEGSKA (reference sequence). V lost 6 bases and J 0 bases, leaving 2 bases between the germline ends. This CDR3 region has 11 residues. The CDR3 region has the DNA TGCAGTGCGACGAACACCGGGGAGCTGTTTTTT. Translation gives CSATNTGELFF.

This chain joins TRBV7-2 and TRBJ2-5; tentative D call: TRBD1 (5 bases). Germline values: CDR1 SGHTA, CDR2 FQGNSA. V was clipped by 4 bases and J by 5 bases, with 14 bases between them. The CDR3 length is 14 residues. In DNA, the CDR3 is TGTGCCAGCAGCTATTCAGGGTCTGGGGAGACCCAGTACTTC. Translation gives CASSYSGSGETQYF.